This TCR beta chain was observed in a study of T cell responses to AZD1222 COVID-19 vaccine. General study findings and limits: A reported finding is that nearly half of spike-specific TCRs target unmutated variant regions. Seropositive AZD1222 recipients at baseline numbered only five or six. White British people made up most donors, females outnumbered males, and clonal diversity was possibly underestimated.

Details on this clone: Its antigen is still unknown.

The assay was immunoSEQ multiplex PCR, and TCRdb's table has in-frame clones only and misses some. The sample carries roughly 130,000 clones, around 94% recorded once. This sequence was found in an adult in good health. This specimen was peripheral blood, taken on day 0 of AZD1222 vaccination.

CDR3 in amino acids: CASSEIRGYTF. The CDR3 nucleotides are TGTGCCAGCAGTGAAATTAGAGGCTACACCTTC. The chain couples TRBV6-1 to TRBJ1-2, with unresolved D. Germline V gives CDR1 MNHNS, CDR2 SASEGT. CDR3 length: 11 residues. With 2 bases removed from V and 8 bases from J, the gap between germline ends came to 6 bases.